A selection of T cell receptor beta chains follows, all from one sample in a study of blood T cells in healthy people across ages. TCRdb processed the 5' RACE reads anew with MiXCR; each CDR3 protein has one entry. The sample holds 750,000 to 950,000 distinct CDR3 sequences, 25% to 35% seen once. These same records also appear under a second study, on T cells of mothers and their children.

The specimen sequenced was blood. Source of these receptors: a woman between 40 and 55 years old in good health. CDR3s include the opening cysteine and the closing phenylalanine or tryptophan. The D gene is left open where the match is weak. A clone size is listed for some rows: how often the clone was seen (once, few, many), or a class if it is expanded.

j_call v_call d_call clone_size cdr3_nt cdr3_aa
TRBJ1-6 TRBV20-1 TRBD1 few TGCAGTGCTAAGGTCTTGGGACAGGGGGCGCGTAGGGATTCACCCACCCACTTT CSAKVLGQGARRDSPTHF
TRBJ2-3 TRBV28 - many TGTGCCAGCAGTTTAGCGACGGGACCAAGGGCGACGCAGTATTTT CASSLATGPRATQYF
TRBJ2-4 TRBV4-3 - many TGCGCCAGCAGCCAAGAAGGCAGGCAGGAAAACATTCAGTACTTC CASSQEGRQENIQYF
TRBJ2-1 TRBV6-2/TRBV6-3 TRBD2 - TGTGCCAGCAGTTACACTAGCGGGGGGGCCCGAAATGAGCAGTTCTTC CASSYTSGGARNEQFF
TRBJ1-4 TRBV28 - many TGTGCCAGCAGTTTCTTCCAGGGTAATGAAAAACTGTTTTTT CASSFFQGNEKLFF
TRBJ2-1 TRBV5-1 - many TGCGCCAGCAGCTTAATGGGTCAGGGGTCTCACAATGAGCAGTTCTTC CASSLMGQGSHNEQFF
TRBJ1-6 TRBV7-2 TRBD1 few TGTGCCAGCAGCACGACAGGGCTTAATTCACCCCTCCACTTT CASSTTGLNSPLHF
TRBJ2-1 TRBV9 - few TGTGTCAGCAGCGCGGGGGAGGGGGACAGACCCTACAATGAGCAGTTCTTC CVSSAGEGDRPYNEQFF
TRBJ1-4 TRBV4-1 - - TGCGCCAGCAGCCAACCCCTTCGGGAAAAACTGTTTTTT CASSQPLREKLFF
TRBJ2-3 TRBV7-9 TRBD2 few TGTGCCAGCAGCCCAGGACTAGCGGGGATCACAGATACGCAGTATTTT CASSPGLAGITDTQYF
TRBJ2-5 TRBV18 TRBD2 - TGTGCCAGCTTATCTATAGCGGGGGATCAAGAGACCCAGTACTTC CASLSIAGDQETQYF
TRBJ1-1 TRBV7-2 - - TGTGCCAGCAGCCCCGCGAGGTTGAACACTGAAGCTTTCTTT CASSPARLNTEAFF
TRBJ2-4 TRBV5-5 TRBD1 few TGTGCCAGCAGCCCCGACAGGGCTAGAGAAAACATTCAGTACTTC CASSPDRARENIQYF
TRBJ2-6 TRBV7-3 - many TGTGCCAGCAGCCCCAAGGGCGGAGGTGGGGCCAACGTCCTGACTTTC CASSPKGGGGANVLTF
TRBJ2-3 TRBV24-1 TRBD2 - TGTGCCACCAGTGAGTTAGCGGGTAGCACAGATACGCAGTATTTT CATSELAGSTDTQYF
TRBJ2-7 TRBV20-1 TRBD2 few TGCAGTGCTAGAGATGGGGCTAGCGGGGGCAACGAGCAGTACTTC CSARDGASGGNEQYF
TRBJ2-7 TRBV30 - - TGTGCCTGGAGTGTACGGCAGGGCCGTTTTTCCTACGAGCAGTACTTC CAWSVRQGRFSYEQYF
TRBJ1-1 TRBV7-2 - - TGTGCCAGCAGCCCATCCGCGCAGAACACTGAAGCTTTCTTT CASSPSAQNTEAFF
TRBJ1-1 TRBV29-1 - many TGCAGCGTCCCGGGGGGAGCTTTCTTT CSVPGGAFF
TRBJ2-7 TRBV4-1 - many TGCGCCAGCAGCCAAGATGGTAGGGGGATGCTCGAGCAGTACTTC CASSQDGRGMLEQYF
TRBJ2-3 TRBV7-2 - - TGTGCCAGCAGCTTGAGACTAGTCATTACGCAGTATTTT CASSLRLVITQYF
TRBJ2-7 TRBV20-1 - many TGCAGTCTAAGGAGGGTAAGCTCCTACGAGCAGTACTTC CSLRRVSSYEQYF
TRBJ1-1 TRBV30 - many TGTGCCTGGAGTCTTTCGTCGAACACTGAAGCTTTCTTT CAWSLSSNTEAFF
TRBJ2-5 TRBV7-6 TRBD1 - TGTGCCAGCAGCCGCGGGACAGGGGGTCAAGAGACCCAGTACTTC CASSRGTGGQETQYF
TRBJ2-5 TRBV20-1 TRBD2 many TGCAGTGCTAGACCGGGGGGGCCGGAGACCCAGTACTTC CSARPGGPETQYF
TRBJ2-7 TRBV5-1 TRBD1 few TGCGCCAGCAGCGGGAGCCGGGACAGGCTCTCCTACGAGCAGTACTTC CASSGSRDRLSYEQYF
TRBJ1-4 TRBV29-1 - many TGCAGCGTTGAAGTCCGCGGGGAAAAACTGTTTTTT CSVEVRGEKLFF
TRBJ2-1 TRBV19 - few TGTGCCAGTAGGATAGCAGTTTCTGGTGAGCAGTTCTTC CASRIAVSGEQFF
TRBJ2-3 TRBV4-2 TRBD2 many TGTGCCAGCAGCCCCCGGACTAGTTCAGATACGCAGTATTTT CASSPRTSSDTQYF
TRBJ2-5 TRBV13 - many TGTGCCAGCAGCTTAAGCCCGAGCCAAGAGACCCAGTACTTC CASSLSPSQETQYF
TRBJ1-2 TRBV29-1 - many TGCAGCGTTGAATATGGGGGTTATGGCTACACCTTC CSVEYGGYGYTF
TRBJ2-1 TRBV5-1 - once TGCGCCAGCAGTAAGGGGGAAGGGACTTACAATGAGCAGTTCTTC CASSKGEGTYNEQFF
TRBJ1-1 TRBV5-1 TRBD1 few TGCGCCAGCAGCTTGGAGGTGGACAGGGGGCGGTTCGAAGCTTTCTTT CASSLEVDRGRFEAFF
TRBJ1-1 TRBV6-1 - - TGTGCCAGCAAGTACGCCAAGGCCGTCCGGACTGAAGCTTTCTTT CASKYAKAVRTEAFF
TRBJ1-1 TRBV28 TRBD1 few TGTGCCACCAAAGCAGGGGGGGTATTGAACACTGAAGCTTTCTTT CATKAGGVLNTEAFF
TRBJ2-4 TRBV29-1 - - TGCAGCGTTGACTCCCCCGGGACTCCCCTTTACAATGAGCAGTACTTC CSVDSPGTPLYNEQYF
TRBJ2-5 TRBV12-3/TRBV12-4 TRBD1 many TGTGCCAGCAGTTTATATGGGACAGGGGTGATTGAGACCCAGTACTTC CASSLYGTGVIETQYF
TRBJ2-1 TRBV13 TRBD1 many TGTGCCAGCAGCTACGGGACAGGGGTCTACAATGAGCAGTTCTTC CASSYGTGVYNEQFF
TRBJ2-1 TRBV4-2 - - TGTGCCAGCAGCCAAGATCGCTTCGGGAGTAGACACAATGAGCAGTTCTTC CASSQDRFGSRHNEQFF
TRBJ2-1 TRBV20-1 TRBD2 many TGCAGTGCTCCCCAACGATGGAGCGGGGGTGGCTATGAGCAGTTCTTC CSAPQRWSGGGYEQFF
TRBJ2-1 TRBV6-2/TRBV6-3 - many TGTGCCAGCAGTTACTGGGACAATGAGCAGTTCTTC CASSYWDNEQFF
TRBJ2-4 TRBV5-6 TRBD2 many TGTGCCAGCAGCCGCGGGGGAAATGCCAAAAACATTCAGTACTTC CASSRGGNAKNIQYF
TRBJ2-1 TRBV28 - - TGTGCCAGCAGTTCGGACTCGGGTGAGCAGTTCTTC CASSSDSGEQFF
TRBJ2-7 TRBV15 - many TGTGCCACCAGCAAAGACGTCCCCTACGAGCAGTACTTC CATSKDVPYEQYF
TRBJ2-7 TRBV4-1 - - TGCGCCAGCGGCCAAGTATATGGGACCTACGAGCAGTACTTC CASGQVYGTYEQYF
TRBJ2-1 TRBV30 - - TGTGCCTGGAGTAGGAGGGGATACAATGAGCAGTTCTTC CAWSRRGYNEQFF
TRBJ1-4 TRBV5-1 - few TGCGCCAGCAGTTATTGGGGCCTAGATCGTTCGGGTGAAAAACTGTTTTTT CASSYWGLDRSGEKLFF
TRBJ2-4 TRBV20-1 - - TGCAGTGCCAGCCGGGGATTTTCCAAAAACATTCAGTACTTC CSASRGFSKNIQYF
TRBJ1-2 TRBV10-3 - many TGTGCCATCAGTGATGGAGTTAACTATGGCTACACCTTC CAISDGVNYGYTF
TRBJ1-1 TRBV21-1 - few TGTGCCAGCAGCAAAGTAACAGGGTTGTTGATTCGGAGCACTGAAGCTTTCTTT CASSKVTGLLIRSTEAFF
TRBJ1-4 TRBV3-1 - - TGTGCCAGCAGCCCATCGCAGAGTAATGAAAAACTGTTTTTT CASSPSQSNEKLFF
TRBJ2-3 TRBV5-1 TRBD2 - TGCGCCAACAGCTTGGCCGAGGTAGCGGGGCTAACAGATACGCAGTATTTT CANSLAEVAGLTDTQYF
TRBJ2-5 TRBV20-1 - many TGCAGTGCCCCTAAGGGGCGGTCCGGGGTAGAGACCCAGTACTTC CSAPKGRSGVETQYF
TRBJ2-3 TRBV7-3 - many TGTGCCAGCAGCTTAGACGGGCCCTTAGATACGCAGTATTTT CASSLDGPLDTQYF